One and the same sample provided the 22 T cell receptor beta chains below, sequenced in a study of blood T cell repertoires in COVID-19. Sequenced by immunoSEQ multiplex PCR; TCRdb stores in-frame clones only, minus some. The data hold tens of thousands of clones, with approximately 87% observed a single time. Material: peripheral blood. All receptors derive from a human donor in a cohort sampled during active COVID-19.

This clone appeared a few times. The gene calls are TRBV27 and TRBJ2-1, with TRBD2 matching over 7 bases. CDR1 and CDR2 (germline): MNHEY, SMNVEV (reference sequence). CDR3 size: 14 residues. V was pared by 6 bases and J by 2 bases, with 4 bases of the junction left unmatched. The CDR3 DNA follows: TGTGCCAGCAGGGCAAGCGGGGCCTACAATGAGCAGTTCTTC. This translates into CASRASGAYNEQFF.

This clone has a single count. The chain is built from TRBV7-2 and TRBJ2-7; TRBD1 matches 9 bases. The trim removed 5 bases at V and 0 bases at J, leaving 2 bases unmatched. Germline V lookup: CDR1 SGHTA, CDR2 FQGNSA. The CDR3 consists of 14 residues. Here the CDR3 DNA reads TGTGCCAGCAGCGGGACAGGGAACTCCTACGAGCAGTACTTC. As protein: CASSGTGNSYEQYF.

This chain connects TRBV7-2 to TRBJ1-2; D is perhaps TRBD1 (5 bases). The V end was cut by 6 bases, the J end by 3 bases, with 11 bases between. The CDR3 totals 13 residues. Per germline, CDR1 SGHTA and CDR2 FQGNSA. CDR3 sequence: CASRRGLDYGYTF. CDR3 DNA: TGTGCCAGCAGACGGGGGTTGGACTATGGCTACACCTTC.

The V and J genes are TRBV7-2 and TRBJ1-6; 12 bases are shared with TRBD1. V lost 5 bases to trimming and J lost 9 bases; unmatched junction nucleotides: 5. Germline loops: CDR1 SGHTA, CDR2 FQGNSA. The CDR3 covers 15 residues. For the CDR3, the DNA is TGTGCCAGCAGCCCGGGGGACAGGGGGCGTTCACCCCTCCACTTT. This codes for CASSPGDRGRSPLHF.

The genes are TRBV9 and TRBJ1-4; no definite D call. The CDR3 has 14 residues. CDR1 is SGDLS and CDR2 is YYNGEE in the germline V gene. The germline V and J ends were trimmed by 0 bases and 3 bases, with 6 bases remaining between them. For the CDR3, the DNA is TGTGCCAGCAGCGTAGATGTCTCTAATGAAAAACTGTTTTTT. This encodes CASSVDVSNEKLFF.

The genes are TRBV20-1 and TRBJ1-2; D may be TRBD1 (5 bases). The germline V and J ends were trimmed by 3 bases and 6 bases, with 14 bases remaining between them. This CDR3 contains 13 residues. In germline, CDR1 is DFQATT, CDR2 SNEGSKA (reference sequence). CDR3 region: CSASTAIQDGYTF. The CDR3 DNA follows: TGCAGTGCTAGTACAGCGATACAGGATGGCTACACCTTC.

CDR3 coding DNA: TGTGCCAGCAGCCTTATTGATACGCAGTATTTT. The encoded protein is CASSLIDTQYF. The chain has TRBV12-3 or TRBV12-4 and TRBJ2-3; D ambiguous. Trimming took 6 bases from V and 6 from J, leaving 7 bases between them. This CDR3 region has 11 residues.

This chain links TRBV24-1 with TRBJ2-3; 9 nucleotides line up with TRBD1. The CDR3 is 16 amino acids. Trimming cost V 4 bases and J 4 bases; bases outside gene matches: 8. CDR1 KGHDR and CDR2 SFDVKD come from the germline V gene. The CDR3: CATSDLRDRVPDTQYF. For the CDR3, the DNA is TGTGCCACCAGTGACCTCCGGGACAGGGTTCCAGATACGCAGTATTTT.

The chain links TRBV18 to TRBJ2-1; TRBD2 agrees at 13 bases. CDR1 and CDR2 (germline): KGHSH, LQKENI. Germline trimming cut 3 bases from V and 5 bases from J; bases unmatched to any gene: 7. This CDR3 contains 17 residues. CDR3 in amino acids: CASSPWTSGSTDNEQFF. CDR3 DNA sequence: TGTGCCAGCTCACCCTGGACTAGCGGGAGCACCGACAATGAGCAGTTCTTC.

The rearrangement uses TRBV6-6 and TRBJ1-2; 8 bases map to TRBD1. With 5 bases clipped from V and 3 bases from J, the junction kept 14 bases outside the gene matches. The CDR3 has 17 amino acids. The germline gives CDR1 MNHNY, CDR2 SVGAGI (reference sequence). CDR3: CASSRSSLGTGYYGYTF. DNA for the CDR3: TGTGCCAGCAGTCGATCCTCATTGGGGACAGGCTACTATGGCTACACCTTC.

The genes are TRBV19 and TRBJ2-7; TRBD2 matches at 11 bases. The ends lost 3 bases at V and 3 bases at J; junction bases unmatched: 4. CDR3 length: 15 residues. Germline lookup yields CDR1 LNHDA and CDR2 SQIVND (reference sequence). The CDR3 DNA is TGTGCCAGTAGTATTGGGACTAGCGGAAACTACGAGCAGTACTTC. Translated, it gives CASSIGTSGNYEQYF. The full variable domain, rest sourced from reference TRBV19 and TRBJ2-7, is DGGITQSPKYLFRKEGQNVTLSCEQNLNHDAMYWYRQDPGQGLRLIYYSQIVNDFQKGDIAEGYSVSREKKESFPLTVTSAQKNPTAFYLCASSIGTSGNYEQYFGPGTRLTVT.

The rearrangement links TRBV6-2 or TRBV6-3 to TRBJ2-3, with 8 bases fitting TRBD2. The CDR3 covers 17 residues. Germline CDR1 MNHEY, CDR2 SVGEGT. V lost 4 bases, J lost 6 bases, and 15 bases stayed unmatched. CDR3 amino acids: CASSSFPGLGFLDTQYF. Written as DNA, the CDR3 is TGTGCCAGCAGTTCTTTCCCGGGACTAGGATTCCTTGATACGCAGTATTTT.

As DNA, the CDR3 is TGTGCCAGCAGCCTCCTGTCTTTACAGGGAGACTATGGCTACACCTTC. It specifies CASSLLSLQGDYGYTF. This chain joins TRBV5-8 and TRBJ1-2, with D possibly TRBD1 on 6 matching bases. Germline CDR1 SGHTS, CDR2 YDEGEE. V dropped 4 bases and J dropped 3 bases, with 19 bases sitting between them. CDR3 length equals 16 residues.

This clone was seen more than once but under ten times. The CDR3 loop is CASSLGQLEKLFF. The CDR3 region has the DNA TGTGCCAGTAGTTTGGGACAGCTCGAAAAACTGTTTTTT. This chain joins TRBV19 and TRBJ1-4; TRBD1 matches 7 bases. CDR3 size: 13 residues. Germline CDR1 reads LNHDA; CDR2 reads SQIVND (reference sequence). The V and J ends lost 5 bases and 8 bases, in that order; junction bases with no gene match: 5.

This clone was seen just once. The CDR3 here is CASSLLGQGGYGYTF. CDR3 coding DNA: TGTGCCAGCAGCCTTCTAGGACAGGGCGGCTATGGCTACACCTTC. This chain joins TRBV6-6 and TRBJ1-2; 8 bases fit TRBD1. This CDR3 spans 15 amino acids. V was clipped by 6 bases and J by 4 bases; unmatched bases: 10. CDR1 is MNHNY and CDR2 is SVGAGI in the germline V gene (reference sequence).

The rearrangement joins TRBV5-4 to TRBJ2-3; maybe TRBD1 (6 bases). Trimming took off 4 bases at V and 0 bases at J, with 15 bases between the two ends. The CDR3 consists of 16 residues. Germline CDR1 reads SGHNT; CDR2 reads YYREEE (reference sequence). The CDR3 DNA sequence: TGTGCCAGCAGCGGAGCCGGGACACGGAGCACAGATACGCAGTATTTT. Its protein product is CASSGAGTRSTDTQYF.

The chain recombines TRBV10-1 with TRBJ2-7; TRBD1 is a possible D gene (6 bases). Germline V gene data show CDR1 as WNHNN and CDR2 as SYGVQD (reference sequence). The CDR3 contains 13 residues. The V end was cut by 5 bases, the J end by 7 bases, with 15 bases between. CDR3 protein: CASSRNTGTEQYF. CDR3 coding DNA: TGCGCCAGCAGTAGGAACACAGGGACGGAGCAGTACTTC.

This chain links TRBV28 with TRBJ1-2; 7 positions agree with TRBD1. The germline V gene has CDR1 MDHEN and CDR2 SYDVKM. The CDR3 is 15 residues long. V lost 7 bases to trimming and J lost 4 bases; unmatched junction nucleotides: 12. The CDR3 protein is CASMVGWGDSYGYTF. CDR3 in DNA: TGTGCCAGCATGGTCGGGTGGGGGGACAGCTATGGCTACACCTTC.

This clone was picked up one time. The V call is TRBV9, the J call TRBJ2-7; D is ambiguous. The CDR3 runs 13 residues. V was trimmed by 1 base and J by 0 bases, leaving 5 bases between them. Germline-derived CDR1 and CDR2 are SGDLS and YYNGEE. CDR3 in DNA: TGTGCCAGCAGCGTACAGGACTCCTACGAGCAGTACTTC. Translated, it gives CASSVQDSYEQYF.

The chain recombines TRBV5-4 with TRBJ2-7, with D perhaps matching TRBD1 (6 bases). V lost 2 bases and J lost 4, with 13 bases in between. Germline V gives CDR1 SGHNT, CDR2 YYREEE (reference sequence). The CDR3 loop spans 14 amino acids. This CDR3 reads CASSFNRVNYEQYF. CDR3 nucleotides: TGTGCCAGCAGCTTTAACAGGGTAAATTACGAGCAGTACTTC.

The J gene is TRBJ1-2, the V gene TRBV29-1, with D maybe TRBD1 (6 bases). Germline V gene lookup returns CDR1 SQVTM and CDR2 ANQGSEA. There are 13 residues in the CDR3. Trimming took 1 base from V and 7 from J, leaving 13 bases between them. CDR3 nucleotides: TGCAGCGTTGAAGTCAGGGAGGGGGGTGGCTACACCTTC. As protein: CSVEVREGGGYTF.

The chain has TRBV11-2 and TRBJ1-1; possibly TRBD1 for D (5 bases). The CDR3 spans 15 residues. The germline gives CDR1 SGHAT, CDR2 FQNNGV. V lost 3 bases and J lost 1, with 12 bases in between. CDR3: CASSFHGGENTEAFF. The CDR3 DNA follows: TGTGCCAGCAGCTTCCACGGGGGGGAGAACACTGAAGCTTTCTTT.